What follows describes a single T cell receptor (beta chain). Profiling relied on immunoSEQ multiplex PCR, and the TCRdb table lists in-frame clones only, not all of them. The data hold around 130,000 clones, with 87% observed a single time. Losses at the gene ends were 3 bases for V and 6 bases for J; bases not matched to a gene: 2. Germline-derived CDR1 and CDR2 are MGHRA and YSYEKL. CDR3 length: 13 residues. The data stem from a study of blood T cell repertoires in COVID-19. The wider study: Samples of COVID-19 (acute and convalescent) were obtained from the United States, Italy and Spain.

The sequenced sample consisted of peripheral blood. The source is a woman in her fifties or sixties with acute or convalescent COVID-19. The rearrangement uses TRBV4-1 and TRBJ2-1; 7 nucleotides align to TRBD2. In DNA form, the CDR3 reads TGCGCCAGCAGCCAGGGGGGGTCCAATGAGCAGTTCTTC. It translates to CASSQGGSNEQFF.